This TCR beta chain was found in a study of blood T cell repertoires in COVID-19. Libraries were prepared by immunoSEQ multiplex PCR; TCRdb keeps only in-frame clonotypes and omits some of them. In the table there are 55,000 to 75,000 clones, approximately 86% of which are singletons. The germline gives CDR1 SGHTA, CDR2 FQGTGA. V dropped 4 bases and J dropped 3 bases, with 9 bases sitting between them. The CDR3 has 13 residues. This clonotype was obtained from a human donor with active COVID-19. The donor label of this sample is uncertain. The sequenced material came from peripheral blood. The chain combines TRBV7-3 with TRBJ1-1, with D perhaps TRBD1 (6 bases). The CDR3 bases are TGTGCCAGCAGCTCAGGGGTACACACTGAAGCTTTCTTT. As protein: CASSSGVHTEAFF. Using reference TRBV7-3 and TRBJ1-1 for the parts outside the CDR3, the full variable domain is GAGVSQTPSNKVTEKGKYVELRCDPISGHTALYWYRQSLGQGPEFLIYFQGTGAADDSGLPNDRFFAVRPEGSVSTLKIQRTERGDSAVYLCASSSGVHTEAFFGQGTRLTVV.